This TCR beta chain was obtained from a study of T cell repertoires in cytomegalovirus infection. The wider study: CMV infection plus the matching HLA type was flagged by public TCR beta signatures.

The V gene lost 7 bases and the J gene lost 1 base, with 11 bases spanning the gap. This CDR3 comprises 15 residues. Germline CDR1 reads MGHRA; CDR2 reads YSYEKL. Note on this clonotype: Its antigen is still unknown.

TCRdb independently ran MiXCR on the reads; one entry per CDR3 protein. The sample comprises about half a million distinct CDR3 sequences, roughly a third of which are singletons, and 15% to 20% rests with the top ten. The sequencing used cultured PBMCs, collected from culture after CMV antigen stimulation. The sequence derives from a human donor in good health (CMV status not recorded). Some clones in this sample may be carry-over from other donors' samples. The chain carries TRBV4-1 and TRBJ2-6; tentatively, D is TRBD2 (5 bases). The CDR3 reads CASKFGKSGANVLTF. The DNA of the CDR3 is TGCGCCAGCAAATTCGGGAAGTCTGGGGCCAACGTCCTGACTTTC.